What follows are 24 T cell receptor beta chains derived from one specimen sequenced in a study of beta chain features in type 1 diabetes. Every bit of the isolated RNA underwent reverse transcription, so sequencing read expressed TCRB transcripts. Here immunoSEQ multiplex PCR was the method, and the copy in TCRdb shows in-frame clones only, minus some. Of some 150,000 clones in the sample, 9.5% to 10% were seen once. Sequenced: central memory CD4+ T cells from blood. The receptors here all came from a woman aged 40 to 50 in good health.

V and J are TRBV7-2 and TRBJ1-1; D call uncertain. This CDR3 region has 13 residues. Germline loops: CDR1 SGHTA, CDR2 FQGNSA. Deletions cut 0 bases from V and 3 bases from J, with 5 bases between. In DNA form, the CDR3 reads TGTGCCAGCAGCTTAGCGGCTTACACTGAAGCTTTCTTT. Its protein product is CASSLAAYTEAFF.

J is TRBJ2-5 and V is TRBV7-9; TRBD2 agrees at 9 bases. Germline V gives CDR1 SEHNR, CDR2 FQNEAQ (reference sequence). This CDR3 comprises 15 residues. V trimming: 1 base; J trimming: 4 bases; junction bases outside the gene matches: 4. CDR3 protein: CASSLEGTSLETQYF. For the CDR3, the DNA is TGTGCCAGCAGCTTAGAGGGGACTAGCTTAGAGACCCAGTACTTC.

This clone was counted a few times. V usage is TRBV4-3 and J usage is TRBJ1-3; tentative D call: TRBD1 (5 bases). The germline CDR1 and CDR2 sequences are LGHNA and YSLEER. This CDR3 comprises 14 residues. Trimming took 4 bases from V and 0 from J, leaving 7 bases between them. The DNA for the CDR3 is TGCGCCAGCAGCCGCGGGGGCTCTGGAAACACCATATATTTT. Protein product: CASSRGGSGNTIYF.

The CDR3 sequence: CASSTFSAGINSPLHF. Here the CDR3 DNA reads TGTGCCAGCAGCACATTTTCGGCAGGCATTAATTCACCCCTCCACTTT. The V and J genes are TRBV7-8 and TRBJ1-6; no clear D. This CDR3 is 16 amino acids long. V was trimmed by 5 bases and J by 6 bases, leaving 17 bases between them. Germline CDR1 is SGHVS and CDR2 is FQNEAQ.

This chain connects TRBV4-3 to TRBJ2-3; 9 bases are shared with TRBD2. Germline V gene sequence: CDR1 LGHNA, CDR2 YSLEER. The CDR3 length is 18 residues. The junction had 13 bases not matched to a gene; V was cut back by 4 bases and J by 2 bases. The CDR3 sequence is CASSRSVLGGGATDTQYF. Written as DNA, the CDR3 is TGCGCCAGCAGCCGATCAGTATTGGGCGGGGGGGCCACAGATACGCAGTATTTT.

This rearrangement joins TRBV4-2 to TRBJ1-2; tentative D call: TRBD1 (6 bases). The germline V gene encodes CDR1 LGHNA and CDR2 YNFKEQ. CDR3 length: 15 amino acids. Trimming stripped 1 base from V and 5 bases from J, with 14 bases between. In DNA form, the CDR3 reads TGTGCCAGCAGCCAAGGGGATCAACAGGGATATGGCTACACCTTC. This codes for CASSQGDQQGYGYTF.

This clone was seen a few times. Other DNA sequences in the same sample also yield this CDR3. The chain combines TRBV5-4 with TRBJ2-5; 8 positions agree with TRBD1. Trimming cost V 2 bases and J 5 bases; bases outside gene matches: 2. The CDR3 is 13 residues long. In germline, CDR1 is SGHNT, CDR2 YYREEE (reference sequence). CDR3 nucleotide sequence: TGTGCCAGCAGCTTTGACAGGGGTGAGACCCAGTACTTC. Translation gives CASSFDRGETQYF.

This clone was seen more than once but under ten times. The rearrangement joins TRBV7-9 to TRBJ1-1; TRBD1 aligns across 11 bases. With V trimmed by 5 bases and J by 4 bases, 12 bases remained unmatched. This CDR3 comprises 17 residues. Germline V gene data show CDR1 as SEHNR and CDR2 as FQNEAQ (reference sequence). The CDR3 coding sequence is TGTGCCAGCAGCCCCTGGACAGGGGGCGGGTTGAGCACTGAAGCTTTCTTT. This encodes CASSPWTGGGLSTEAFF.

The sample holds a few counts of this clone. V and J are TRBV11-3 and TRBJ1-6; D call uncertain. This CDR3 comprises 16 residues. Trimming removed 0 bases at V and 0 bases at J, with 6 bases between. Germline-derived CDR1 and CDR2 are SGHNT and YENEEA. The CDR3 sequence: CASSLEWSSYNSPLHF. CDR3 nucleotide sequence: TGTGCCAGCAGCTTAGAGTGGAGCTCCTATAATTCACCCCTCCACTTT.

The genes are TRBV6-4 and TRBJ2-3; tentative D call: TRBD1 (5 bases). V was pared by 2 bases and J by 4 bases, with 10 bases between. CDR1 and CDR2 from the germline V gene are MRHNA and SNTAGT. This CDR3 comprises 14 residues. The CDR3 loop is CASSDEGAADTQYF. The CDR3 region has the DNA TGTGCCAGCAGTGACGAAGGGGCGGCAGATACGCAGTATTTT.

This clone was detected only a few times. V gene TRBV18 combines with J gene TRBJ1-3; D is uncertain. V shed 3 bases and J shed 6 bases, with 12 bases lying between them. The CDR3 totals 14 residues. Germline V gives CDR1 KGHSH, CDR2 LQKENI. The CDR3 reads CASSPGGGENTIYF. CDR3 nucleotides: TGTGCCAGCTCACCGGGAGGAGGCGAAAACACCATATATTTT.

The table lists this clone with a few counts. The chain uses TRBV5-6 and TRBJ1-6; 7 bases fit TRBD1. The CDR3 consists of 15 residues. The V segment lost 3 bases and the J segment 7 bases; nucleotides outside the gene matches: 7. Germline-derived CDR1 and CDR2 are SGHDT and YYEEEE. For the CDR3, the DNA is TGTGCCAGCAGCTGGCTACAGGGGTGGAATTCACCCCTCCACTTT. It codes for CASSWLQGWNSPLHF.

The chain links TRBV7-9 to TRBJ2-3; 12 bases line up with TRBD1. Germline CDR1 is SEHNR and CDR2 is FQNEAQ (reference sequence). The J segment lost 2 bases and the V segment lost 11 bases, leaving 11 bases of the junction unmatched. The CDR3 totals 16 residues. The CDR3 bases are TGTGCCGGGACAGGGGGCGACACATTGTTCACAGATACGCAGTATTTT. Translation gives CAGTGGDTLFTDTQYF.

The chain links TRBV29-1 to TRBJ2-2, with 7 bases that match TRBD2. The germline gives CDR1 SQVTM, CDR2 ANQGSEA. V lost 4 bases and J lost 8; bases outside the gene matches: 7. This CDR3 is built from 13 residues. The CDR3 reads CSVGAAGKGELFF. CDR3 nucleotides: TGCAGCGTTGGGGCAGCGGGGAAGGGGGAGCTGTTTTTT.

V gene TRBV9 combines with J gene TRBJ2-3, with D possibly matching TRBD2 (7 bases). Germline assignment: CDR1 SGDLS and CDR2 YYNGEE. Trimming pared 0 bases from V and 3 bases from J, leaving 11 bases between. The CDR3 is made up of 15 amino acids. The CDR3 nucleotides read TGTGCCAGCAGCGTAGAGGGGGGGCGAACAGATACGCAGTATTTT. The encoded protein is CASSVEGGRTDTQYF. Together with reference TRBV9 and TRBJ2-3, the CDR3 gives the full variable domain: DSGVTQTPKHLITATGQRVTLRCSPRSGDLSVYWYQQSLDQGLQFLIQYYNGEERAKGNILERFSAQQFPDLHSELNLSSLELGDSALYFCASSVEGGRTDTQYFGPGTRLTVL.

The V call is TRBV10-3, the J call TRBJ2-7; the match to TRBD1 covers 11 bases. The CDR3 extends over 14 amino acids. J was trimmed by 4 bases and V by 6 bases; bases with no gene match: 5. Looked up from germline, CDR1 is ENHRY and CDR2 is SYGVKD. CDR3 nucleotides: TGTGCCATCAGCACCGGGACAGGGGGTTACGAGCAGTACTTC. Its translation is CAISTGTGGYEQYF.

The chain carries TRBV6-5 and TRBJ1-1; D not certain. The V end was cut by 4 bases, the J end by 0 bases, with 12 bases between. Germline-derived CDR1 and CDR2 are MNHEY and SVGAGI. This CDR3 has 15 residues. CDR3 nucleotide sequence: TGTGCCAGCAGTTTACAGCCCACTGTGAACACTGAAGCTTTCTTT. Translation: CASSLQPTVNTEAFF.

V usage is TRBV11-2 and J usage is TRBJ2-1, with a weak D call TRBD2 (6 bases). Trimming left V 1 base short and J 9 bases short, with 10 bases between. The V gene's germline CDR1 is SGHAT and CDR2 FQNNGV. CDR3 length equals 13 residues. CDR3 nucleotides: TGTGCCAGCAGCTTAGTCCCGGAGGGTGAGCAGTTCTTC. Residues: CASSLVPEGEQFF.

This clone has ten or more counts. The sample holds other DNA sequences that translate to the same CDR3. This sequence joins TRBV27 and TRBJ2-6; D ambiguous. The CDR3 extends over 15 amino acids. Trimming removed 6 bases at V and 0 bases at J, with 9 bases between. The germline V gene encodes CDR1 MNHEY and CDR2 SMNVEV (reference sequence). The CDR3 sequence is CASRTPSSGANVLTF. The CDR3 DNA sequence: TGTGCCAGCAGGACTCCTAGCTCTGGGGCCAACGTCCTGACTTTC.

This clone showed up just a few times. The chain recombines TRBV6-1 with TRBJ2-5; tentative D call: TRBD2 (6 bases). Looked up from germline, CDR1 is MNHNS and CDR2 is SASEGT. With 4 bases removed from V and 3 bases from J, the gap between germline ends came to 9 bases. This CDR3 has 13 amino acids. The CDR3 protein is CASSGGVKETQYF. In DNA, the CDR3 is TGTGCCAGCAGTGGCGGGGTGAAAGAGACCCAGTACTTC.

This sequence joins TRBV18 and TRBJ1-5; possibly TRBD1 for D (5 bases). V lost 4 bases and J lost 4, with 11 bases in between. CDR1 is KGHSH and CDR2 is LQKENI in the germline V gene. The CDR3 is 14 residues long. In DNA, the CDR3 is TGTGCCAGCTCACTGACGGCAGGGAATCAGCCCCAGCATTTT. Translated: CASSLTAGNQPQHF.

This clone was detected a few times. This chain uses TRBV19 with TRBJ1-3; D unresolved. Trimming left V 7 bases short and J 0 bases short, with 13 bases between. This CDR3 comprises 15 residues. The germline CDR1 and CDR2 sequences are LNHDA and SQIVND (reference sequence). CDR3 nucleotides: TGTGCCAGTAAAGTTAACAGAAACTCTGGAAACACCATATATTTT. Translating it yields CASKVNRNSGNTIYF.

A note on this clone: The junction departs from germline at one end; a sequencing error may be responsible. The rearrangement links TRBV25-1 to TRBJ2-7; perhaps TRBD1 as D (6 bases). The germline CDR1 and CDR2 sequences are MGHDK and SYGVNS. This CDR3 has 12 residues. DNA of the CDR3: TGTGCCAGCAGTGACGTTTTAACAGGGTCCACCTTC. Translated, it gives CASSDVLTGSTF.

In this sample, this clone turned up many times. The chain combines TRBV6-6 with TRBJ2-3; a weak D match, TRBD2 (5 bases). With 5 bases removed from V and 3 bases from J, the gap between germline ends came to 12 bases. The germline CDR1 and CDR2 sequences are MNHNY and SVGAGI (reference sequence). This CDR3 is 14 amino acids long. CDR3 in amino acids: CASSPGLRTDTQYF. CDR3 bases: TGTGCCAGCAGTCCCGGACTTCGTACAGATACGCAGTATTTT.